This is a list of T cell receptor beta chains from one sample in a study of T-cell memory formation after mild COVID-19. TCRdb reprocessed the 5' RACE reads with MiXCR, giving one entry per CDR3 protein. The sample gives about 38,000 distinct CDR3 sequences, 9.5% to 12% of which show up once; approximately 29% is in the top ten. The specimen was PBMCs or a T cell subset sorted from them (not recorded which). The receptor source for this set is a young man who had mild COVID-19 (a few samples of this study predate the infection). Cell type and time point are not known. The CDR3 runs from the conserved cysteine through the conserved F or W. D genes are given only for firm matches. Rows may omit the clone size; those that give it use once, few, many or a size class.

d_call	j_call	clone_size	v_call	cdr3_aa	cdr3_nt
.	TRBJ2-2	many	TRBV5-1	CASSFRDTGELFF	TGCGCCAGCAGCTTCCGGGACACCGGGGAGCTGTTTTTT
TRBD2	TRBJ2-1	.	TRBV20-1	CSARASGLNEQFF	TGCAGTGCTCGGGCTAGCGGGCTCAATGAGCAGTTCTTC
.	TRBJ1-6	many	TRBV5-1	CASKGSLGNSPLHF	TGCGCCAGCAAGGGGAGCCTGGGTAATTCACCCCTCCACTTT
.	TRBJ2-1	.	TRBV29-1	CSVERWAGARNEQFF	TGCAGCGTTGAGCGGTGGGCGGGGGCTCGGAATGAGCAGTTCTTC
.	TRBJ1-5	many	TRBV7-2	CASSLGVQPQHF	TGTGCCAGCAGCTTAGGGGTACAGCCCCAGCATTTT
.	TRBJ2-7	many	TRBV7-9	CASSLAGPSSYEQYF	TGTGCCAGCAGCTTAGCAGGGCCCTCCTCCTACGAGCAGTACTTC
.	TRBJ2-3	many	TRBV6-2/TRBV6-3	CASSYSVASTDTQYF	TGTGCCAGCAGTTACTCCGTCGCTAGCACAGATACGCAGTATTTT
.	TRBJ2-3	few	TRBV7-2	CASSTAVASTDTQYF	TGTGCCAGCAGCACCGCGGTGGCTAGCACAGATACGCAGTATTTT
TRBD2	TRBJ2-3	few	TRBV7-3	CASSHGPLAGGQDTQYF	TGTGCCAGCAGCCACGGGCCCTTAGCGGGGGGGCAAGATACGCAGTATTTT
.	TRBJ2-7	.	TRBV29-1	CSVIGEQTSYEQYF	TGCAGCGTTATAGGAGAGCAAACTTCCTACGAGCAGTACTTC
.	TRBJ1-4	many	TRBV25-1	CASSGQSEKLFF	TGTGCCAGTTCCGGACAGAGCGAAAAACTGTTTTTT
.	TRBJ2-7	many	TRBV4-3	CASSQDYRDIHEQYF	TGCGCCAGCAGCCAAGACTACCGGGACATCCACGAGCAGTACTTC
TRBD1	TRBJ1-2	many	TRBV20-1	CSAPSADRVAYGYTF	TGCAGTGCTCCTAGCGCGGACAGGGTGGCCTATGGCTACACCTTC
.	TRBJ1-1	many	TRBV29-1	CSVEDTVKGTEAFF	TGCAGCGTTGAAGATACGGTAAAAGGCACTGAAGCTTTCTTT
.	TRBJ1-2	many	TRBV29-1	CSVGGGEGYGYTF	TGCAGCGTCGGAGGTGGGGAAGGCTATGGCTACACCTTC
.	TRBJ2-3	many	TRBV18	CASSTMDPAQDTQYF	TGTGCCAGCTCCACAATGGACCCGGCCCAGGATACGCAGTATTTT
TRBD2	TRBJ2-5	many	TRBV20-1	CSGLESGTSKETQYF	TGCAGTGGGCTAGAATCCGGGACTAGCAAGGAGACCCAGTACTTC
TRBD1	TRBJ1-2	many	TRBV9	CASSAGTGNLYGYTF	TGTGCCAGCAGCGCCGGGACAGGGAATCTTTATGGCTACACCTTC
.	TRBJ1-2	many	TRBV11-2	CASSLGLANYGYTF	TGTGCCAGCAGCTTAGGTCTGGCTAACTATGGCTACACCTTC
TRBD1	TRBJ1-2	many	TRBV7-2	CASSPRDSRNYGYTF	TGTGCCAGCAGCCCGCGGGACAGCCGTAACTATGGCTACACCTTC
.	TRBJ2-3	many	TRBV7-3	CASSSGPIDTQYF	TGTGCCAGCAGCTCCGGACCCATAGATACGCAGTATTTT
.	TRBJ2-6	many	TRBV7-2	CASSLRAQLSSGANVLTF	TGTGCCAGCAGCTTAAGGGCGCAGCTAAGCTCTGGGGCCAACGTCCTGACTTTC
.	TRBJ2-1	few	TRBV18	CASSPGDPTLGEQFF	TGTGCCAGCTCACCAGGGGACCCGACCCTGGGTGAGCAGTTCTTC
.	TRBJ1-3	many	TRBV4-2	CASSDRGSSGNTIYF	TGTGCCAGCAGCGACCGAGGGAGCTCTGGAAACACCATATATTTT
.	TRBJ2-2	.	TRBV7-9	CASSLSDDEELFF	TGTGCCAGCAGCTTATCGGACGACGAGGAGCTGTTTTTT
TRBD1	TRBJ2-6	many	TRBV2	CASSGDRAGANVLTF	TGTGCCAGCAGTGGGGACAGGGCTGGGGCCAACGTCCTGACTTTC
TRBD2	TRBJ2-3	many	TRBV20-1	CSAPPWAGGKDTQYF	TGCAGTGCTCCTCCCTGGGCGGGGGGCAAAGATACGCAGTATTTT
.	TRBJ2-2	many	TRBV28	CASSLPRDAGELFF	TGTGCCAGCAGTTTACCCAGGGACGCCGGGGAGCTGTTTTTT
TRBD2	TRBJ2-1	medium-sized	TRBV6-4	CASSPTSGEYNEQFF	TGTGCCAGCAGTCCGACTAGCGGGGAGTACAATGAGCAGTTCTTC
TRBD2	TRBJ2-7	few	TRBV11-3	CASSLSGGNDEQYF	TGTGCCAGCAGCTTAAGCGGGGGAAACGACGAGCAGTACTTC
.	TRBJ2-5	many	TRBV5-1	CASSARDNQETQYF	TGCGCCAGCAGCGCACGGGACAATCAAGAGACCCAGTACTTC
.	TRBJ2-2	many	TRBV5-1	CASSSTLTGELFF	TGCGCCAGCAGCTCCACTTTGACCGGGGAGCTGTTTTTT
.	TRBJ2-2	many	TRBV10-3	CAIRTQGEDGELFF	TGTGCCATCAGGACACAGGGAGAGGACGGGGAGCTGTTTTTT
TRBD1	TRBJ2-3	few	TRBV2	CASSPTGGPDTQYF	TGTGCCAGCAGTCCGACAGGGGGCCCAGATACGCAGTATTTT
.	TRBJ1-5	many	TRBV7-3	CASSLLQGLIRPQHF	TGTGCCAGCAGCCTTCTACAGGGTTTAATTCGGCCCCAGCATTTT
TRBD1	TRBJ2-7	.	TRBV27	CASSLTGTGGREQYF	TGTGCCAGCAGTCTGACCGGGACAGGGGGTCGCGAGCAGTACTTC
.	TRBJ2-6	.	TRBV27	CASSPMVGVAGANVLTF	TGTGCCAGCAGTCCCATGGTGGGTGTCGCTGGGGCCAACGTCCTGACTTTC
.	TRBJ1-2	.	TRBV4-2	CASSQVRGEDGYTF	TGTGCCAGCAGCCAAGTGAGGGGGGAGGATGGCTACACCTTC
.	TRBJ2-2	many	TRBV3-1	CASSQGSGTGELFF	TGTGCCAGCAGCCAAGGTTCAGGCACCGGGGAGCTGTTTTTT
.	TRBJ2-2	many	TRBV20-1	CSASPGSGELFF	TGCAGTGCTAGTCCCGGGTCCGGGGAGCTGTTTTTT
.	TRBJ2-5	many	TRBV5-1	CASSGRNIQETQYF	TGCGCCAGCAGTGGACGGAACATCCAAGAGACCCAGTACTTC
.	TRBJ2-3	many	TRBV7-9	CASSLVGSTDTQYF	TGTGCCAGCAGCTTAGTGGGCAGCACAGATACGCAGTATTTT
.	TRBJ2-2	.	TRBV6-6	CASSSRGEGTGELFF	TGTGCCAGCAGTTCCAGGGGGGAGGGCACCGGGGAGCTGTTTTTT
TRBD1	TRBJ1-2	many	TRBV3-1	CASSHGTDGYTF	TGTGCCAGCAGCCACGGGACAGATGGCTACACCTTC
.	TRBJ2-2	many	TRBV9	CASSPGGRHTGELFF	TGTGCCAGCAGCCCCGGGGGGCGCCACACCGGGGAGCTGTTTTTT